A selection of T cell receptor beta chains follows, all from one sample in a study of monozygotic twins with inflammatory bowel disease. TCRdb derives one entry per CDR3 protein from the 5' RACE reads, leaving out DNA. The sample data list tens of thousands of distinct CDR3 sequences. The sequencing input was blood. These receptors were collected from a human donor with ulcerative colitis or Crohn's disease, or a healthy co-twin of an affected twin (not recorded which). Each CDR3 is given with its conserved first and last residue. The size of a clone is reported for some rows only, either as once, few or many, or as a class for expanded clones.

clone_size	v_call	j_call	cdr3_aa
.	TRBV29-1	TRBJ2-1	CSVASVWGNEQFF
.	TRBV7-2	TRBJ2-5	CASSYRVQETQYF
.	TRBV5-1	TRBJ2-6	CASSLFAGANVLTF
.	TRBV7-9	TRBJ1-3	CASSRNPGPSSGNTIYF
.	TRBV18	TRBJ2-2	CASSPGTSGNTGELFF
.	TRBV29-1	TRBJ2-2	CSVVPGPANTGELFF
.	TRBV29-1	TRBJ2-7	CSVEVGSYEQYF
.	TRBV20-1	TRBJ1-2	CSAPKGQELNGYTF
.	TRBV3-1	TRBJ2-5	CASSQDRGDRGGRETQYF
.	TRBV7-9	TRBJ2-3	CASSLASAGVETDTQYF
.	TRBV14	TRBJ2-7	CASSQDSGLGGKYEQYF
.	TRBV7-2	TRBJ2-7	CASSSPAGGLADEQYF
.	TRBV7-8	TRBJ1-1	CASSLRQGLPEAFF
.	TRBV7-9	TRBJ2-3	CASRSRDSYTDTQYF
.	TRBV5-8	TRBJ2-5	CASSLEFGRETQYF
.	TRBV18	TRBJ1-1	CASSPGLGVANTEAFF
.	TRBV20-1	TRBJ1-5	CSATEAGSSGGQPQHF
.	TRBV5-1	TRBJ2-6	CASSLSPGANVLTF
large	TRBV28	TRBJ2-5	CASSFLIGGGETQYF
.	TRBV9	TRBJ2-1	CASSASAVSGGHNEQFF
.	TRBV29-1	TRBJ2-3	CSVELAGDGDTQYF
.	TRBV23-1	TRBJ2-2	CASSQNRHRGRSQGGTSGELFF
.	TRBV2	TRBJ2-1	CASSVRTGGNNEQFF
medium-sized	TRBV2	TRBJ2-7	CASRIDGNYEQYF
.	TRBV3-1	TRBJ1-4	CASSHRDRGENEKLFF
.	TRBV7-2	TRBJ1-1	CASSLREASQNTEAFF
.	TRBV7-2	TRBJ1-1	CASSLGGDRNTEAFF
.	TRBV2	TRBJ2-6	CASSGARAGANVLTF